Sequencing of this TCR beta chain was carried out in a study of breast tumors, draining lymph nodes, adjacent tissues. General study points: Compared with basal-like, luminal-like tumors shared significantly more repertoire with nontumor tissue. Most tumor T cells seemingly derive from lymph node, then expand in tumor. Compared with lymph nodes, tumors were less diverse; compared with nontumor tissue, more. Data only fit, rather than demonstrated, lymph node origin of most tumor T cells.

Trimming took 1 base from V and 8 from J, leaving 6 bases between them. This CDR3 spans 12 amino acids. Per germline, CDR1 SGHAT and CDR2 FQNNGV. Samples came from axillary lymph nodes draining the breast cancer. This clonotype was counted at least ten times. Its antigen is unidentified. One entry per CDR3 protein, called by TCRdb with MiXCR from the multiplex PCR reads. The sample includes fewer than 200,000 distinct CDR3 sequences, 30% to 35% of them seen just once. This clonotype originated in a female donor with breast cancer. Some clones in this sample may be carry-over from other donors' samples. The chain links TRBV11-2 to TRBJ2-1; no firm D call. The sequenced sample was axillary lymph node tissue. The CDR3 DNA follows: TGTGCCAGCAGCTTAGTCGGGTATGAGCAGTTCTTC. Residues: CASSLVGYEQFF.